This T cell receptor (beta chain) was documented in a study of beta chain features in type 1 diabetes. Study-level points and caveats: A pattern of fewer insertions and more deletions at VDJ junctions was seen in type 1 diabetes patients. TCRB CDR3s were moderately but significantly shorter in Type 1 diabetes patients in all four CD4+ subsets.

A remark on this clone: The antigen is undetermined.

Expressed TCRB transcripts got sequenced, as all isolated RNA was reverse transcribed. Repertoires were generated with immunoSEQ multiplex PCR, while TCRdb's copy carries only in-frame clones and drops some. Here the sample spans around 250,000 clones, around 24% being singletons. The CDR3 contains 14 residues. From germline, CDR1 is GTSNPN and CDR2 SVGIG (reference sequence). After removal of 5 bases from V and 4 bases from J, the junction contained 9 bases not matched to a gene. The sequencing input was naive CD4+ T cells from blood. The TCR comes from a woman in her 30s with type 1 diabetes. The chain combines TRBV30 with TRBJ1-1; 8 bases match TRBD1. DNA of the CDR3: TGTGCCTGGGACAGGGGAGGAAGGGTCACTGAAGCTTTCTTT. Translation: CAWDRGGRVTEAFF.